The clone carrying this T cell receptor (beta chain) appeared a single time. As yet, its antigen is unknown. The record originates from a study of glioma-infiltrating T cells after dendritic cell vaccination. Study findings and constraints: Survival was not directly related to TCR clonality in these patients.

Assay: immunoSEQ multiplex PCR; the TCRdb copy retains only in-frame clones and omits some. The data contain tens of thousands of clones, roughly 80% of them singletons. As to time point: after dendritic cell vaccination, including at tumor progression/relapse. The sequencing used blood, collected after dendritic cell vaccination. The source is a human donor with glioblastoma.

In nucleotides, the CDR3 is TGTGCCAGCAGTGCCACAGGGACCTACGAGCAGTACTTC. Its protein is CASSATGTYEQYF. This rearrangement joins TRBV6-1 to TRBJ2-7; D is possibly TRBD1 (6 bases). V dropped 4 bases and J dropped 2 bases, with 9 bases sitting between them. From germline, CDR1 is MNHNS and CDR2 SASEGT. This CDR3 has 13 amino acids.